This entry describes one TCR beta chain. The sample comes from a study of shared clonotypes between healthy human individuals. The CDR3 runs 15 residues. Germline assignment: CDR1 ENHRY and CDR2 SYGVKD. The trim removed 8 bases at V and 5 bases at J, leaving 9 bases unmatched. The assay ran at deep level. Assay used: immunoSEQ multiplex PCR; TCRdb lists only in-frame clones, some missing. The repertoire holds about 2,500,000 clones, roughly nine tenths seen once, with 0.11% to 0.15% in the top ten. Sequenced sample: naive CD4+ T cells sorted from blood. Documented subset: CD45RA+ positively selected. The TCR comes from a man aged 18 to 30 in good health. This chain uses TRBV10-3 with TRBJ2-3, with 11 bases identical to TRBD2. The CDR3 protein is CAIRSGTSGRDTQYF. The CDR3, as DNA: TGTGCCATCCGCTCCGGGACTAGCGGCCGAGATACGCAGTATTTT.